The 15 T cell receptor beta chains presented below share a single source sample, sequenced in a study of T cell repertoires in cytomegalovirus infection. TCRdb passed the reads through MiXCR, listing each CDR3 protein once. This table holds under 850,000 distinct CDR3 sequences, about 30% found once. These receptors have no identified antigens. The sample consisted of cultured PBMCs, taken from culture after CMV antigen stimulation. The receptors derive from a human donor in good health (CMV status not recorded). Some clones in this sample may be carry-over from other donors' samples.

Here the CDR3 DNA reads TGTGCCAGCAGAGGCGGGATGGCCACCTACGAGCAGTACTTC. Its protein product is CASRGGMATYEQYF. The chain links TRBV12-3 or TRBV12-4 to TRBJ2-7, with D possibly being TRBD2 (6 bases). CDR3 length: 14 residues. The V gene lost 6 bases and the J gene lost 2 bases, with 14 bases spanning the gap.

This clonotype was found a few times. V and J are TRBV28 and TRBJ2-5, with D possibly TRBD1 on 6 matching bases. The V end lost 6 bases, the J end lost 1 base, and 15 bases lay between the germline ends. This CDR3 is built from 15 residues. Germline V lookup: CDR1 MDHEN, CDR2 SYDVKM. The CDR3 here is CASREPGTLQETQYF. CDR3 in DNA: TGTGCCAGCAGGGAACCAGGGACACTCCAAGAGACCCAGTACTTC.

This clonotype has ten or more counts. The rearrangement links TRBV7-2 to TRBJ1-1; D ambiguous. Trimming stripped 3 bases from V and 6 bases from J, with 14 bases between. Germline V gene sequence: CDR1 SGHTA, CDR2 FQGNSA. This CDR3 has 14 residues. CDR3 coding DNA: TGTGCCAGCAGCTTCTTCCGGCAGACCGCTGAAGCTTTCTTT. It translates to CASSFFRQTAEAFF.

The V call is TRBV6-2 or TRBV6-3, the J call TRBJ2-3; TRBD2 might be the D (5 bases). Trimming took off 5 bases at V and 0 bases at J, with 15 bases between the two ends. The CDR3 loop spans 16 amino acids. Germline CDR1 MNHEY, CDR2 SVGEGT. The CDR3 reads CASSLPLPGSTDTQYF. The CDR3 DNA sequence: TGTGCCAGCAGTCTCCCCCTCCCGGGGAGCACAGATACGCAGTATTTT.

The chain recombines TRBV19 with TRBJ2-7, with D possibly being TRBD1 or TRBD2 (5 bases each). The germline gives CDR1 LNHDA, CDR2 SQIVND (reference sequence). V lost 5 bases to trimming and J lost 2 bases, with 10 bases between them. CDR3 length: 13 residues. The CDR3 reads CASSVGTAYEQYF. DNA for the CDR3: TGTGCCAGTAGTGTTGGGACGGCCTACGAGCAGTACTTC.

V and J are TRBV7-2 and TRBJ2-2, with D unclear. V was pared by 5 bases and J by 1 base, with 20 bases between. CDR3 length: 18 amino acids. In germline, CDR1 is SGHTA, CDR2 FQGNSA. The CDR3: CASSTPPMGLMNTGELFF. The CDR3 DNA follows: TGTGCCAGCAGCACCCCGCCTATGGGCCTAATGAACACCGGGGAGCTGTTTTTT.

The V gene is TRBV7-9, the J gene TRBJ1-2; 8 nucleotides match TRBD1. The CDR3 is 14 residues long. In germline, CDR1 is SEHNR, CDR2 FQNEAQ (reference sequence). Trimming at V came to 6 bases and at J to 7 bases, leaving 10 bases not matched to a gene. As DNA, the CDR3 is TGTGCCAGCAGTTCTTATGGACAGGGTGGTGGCTACACCTTC. Protein sequence: CASSSYGQGGGYTF.

This clonotype was detected many times. This chain joins TRBV7-2 and TRBJ1-1; no firm D call. V was cut by 4 bases and J by 0 bases, with 6 bases left in between. The CDR3 contains 13 residues. Per the germline V gene, CDR1 is SGHTA and CDR2 is FQGNSA. This chain's CDR3 is CASSWTLNTEAFF. In DNA, the CDR3 is TGTGCCAGCAGCTGGACGCTGAACACTGAAGCTTTCTTT.

A word on this clonotype: One end of the junction does not line up with germline, which may come from a read error. This chain connects TRBV4-1 to TRBJ1-1; maybe TRBD1 (6 bases). The CDR3 covers 16 residues. Germline V gene data show CDR1 as MGHRA and CDR2 as YSYEKL. This chain's CDR3 is CASSQERWGGGTEAFF. CDR3 sequence (DNA): TGTGCCAGCAGCCAAGAGCGTTGGGGGGGCGGCACTGAAGCTTTCTTT.

The table lists this clonotype with a few counts. The chain has TRBV28 and TRBJ2-7; D gene uncertain. The CDR3 sequence is 15 residues long. Germline-derived CDR1 and CDR2 are MDHEN and SYDVKM. Deletions cut 0 bases from V and 2 bases from J, with 11 bases between. Written as DNA, the CDR3 is TGTGCCAGCAGTTTATGGGCGAAGAGGACCTACGAGCAGTACTTC. It is translated as CASSLWAKRTYEQYF.

This clonotype was observed a handful of times. V is TRBV7-9 and J is TRBJ2-1; weak D call: TRBD2 (5 bases). Trimming removed 5 bases at V and 9 bases at J, with 20 bases between. The CDR3 loop spans 15 amino acids. Germline V gives CDR1 SEHNR, CDR2 FQNEAQ (reference sequence). In nucleotides, the CDR3 is TGTGCCAGCAGCCCACCAGCGGATTATGTCGGTGAGCAGTTCTTC. Its translation is CASSPPADYVGEQFF. The full variable domain, completed using reference TRBV7-9 and TRBJ2-1, is DTGVSQNPRHKITKRGQNVTFRCDPISEHNRLYWYRQTLGQGPEFLTYFQNEAQLEKSRLLSDRFSAERPKGSFSTLEIQRTEQGDSAMYLCASSPPADYVGEQFFGPGTRLTVL.

The chain joins TRBV7-6 to TRBJ1-1; D is unclear. V shed 2 bases and J shed 2 bases, with 12 bases lying between them. CDR3 length: 15 amino acids. Germline lookup yields CDR1 SGHVS and CDR2 FNYEAQ. The CDR3 DNA reads as TGTGCCAGCAGCTTATTTCTCGGTGATAACACTGAAGCTTTCTTT. Translating it yields CASSLFLGDNTEAFF.

The V and J genes are TRBV28 and TRBJ2-3; no firm D call. V lost 4 bases to trimming and J lost 2 bases, with 13 bases between them. Looked up from germline, CDR1 is MDHEN and CDR2 is SYDVKM. The CDR3 consists of 15 residues. CDR3 DNA: TGTGCCAGCAGTTCCCTCCGTGGGATCACAGATACGCAGTATTTT. Translation: CASSSLRGITDTQYF.

In this sample, this clonotype turned up a few times. The J gene is TRBJ2-2, the V gene TRBV12-3 or TRBV12-4; 9 bases match TRBD1. Germline trimming cut 6 bases from V and 7 bases from J; bases unmatched to any gene: 9. The CDR3 sequence is 15 residues long. CDR3 sequence: CASSRPGTGIGELFF. The CDR3 region has the DNA TGTGCCAGCAGCCGACCCGGGACAGGGATCGGGGAGCTGTTTTTT.

Only a few counts were recorded for this clonotype. The chain carries TRBV7-2 and TRBJ2-5, with 8 bases fitting TRBD2. The CDR3 loop spans 14 amino acids. The trim removed 6 bases at V and 6 bases at J, leaving 9 bases unmatched. CDR1 and CDR2 from the germline V gene are SGHTA and FQGNSA. The chain's CDR3 is CASRRGGDKKTQYF. The CDR3 DNA sequence: TGTGCCAGCAGACGGGGGGGGGACAAAAAGACCCAGTACTTC.